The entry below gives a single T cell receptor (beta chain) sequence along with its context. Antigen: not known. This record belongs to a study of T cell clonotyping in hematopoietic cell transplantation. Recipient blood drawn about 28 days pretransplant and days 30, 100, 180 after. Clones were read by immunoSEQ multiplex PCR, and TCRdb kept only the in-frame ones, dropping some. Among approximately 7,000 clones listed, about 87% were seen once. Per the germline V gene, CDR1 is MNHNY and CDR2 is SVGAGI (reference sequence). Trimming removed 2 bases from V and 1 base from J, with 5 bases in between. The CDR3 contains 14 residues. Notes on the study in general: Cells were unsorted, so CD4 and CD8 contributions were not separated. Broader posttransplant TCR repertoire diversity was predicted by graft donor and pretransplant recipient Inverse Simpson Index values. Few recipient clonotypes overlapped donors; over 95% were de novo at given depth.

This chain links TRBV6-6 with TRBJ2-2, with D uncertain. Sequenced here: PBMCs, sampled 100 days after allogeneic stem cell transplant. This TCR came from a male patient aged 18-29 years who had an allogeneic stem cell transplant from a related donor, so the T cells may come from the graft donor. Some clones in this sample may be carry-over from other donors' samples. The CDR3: CASSYLQNTGELFF. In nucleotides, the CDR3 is TGTGCCAGCAGTTACCTGCAGAACACCGGGGAGCTGTTTTTT.